This TCR beta chain originates from a study of blood T cell repertoires in COVID-19. Per the study methods: Amplification of reference gene primers was used by the study to estimate nucleated cell counts. The method was immunoSEQ multiplex PCR; TCRdb's version includes in-frame clones alone and lacks a portion of them. The V and J calls and clone size are taken from that table; D and trimming were inferred from the DNA. Of some 330,000 clones in the sample, around nine tenths are singletons; the top ten hold approximately 4%. The source of this sequence is a woman aged 45-65 years with active or convalescent COVID-19. The specimen was peripheral blood.

Written as DNA, the CDR3 is TGTGCCAGTAGTGCCAGGGGATCCATGAACACTGAAGCTTTCTTT. Protein sequence: CASSARGSMNTEAFF. The chain has TRBV19 and TRBJ1-1; tentative D call: TRBD1 (6 bases). This CDR3 region has 15 residues. CDR1 LNHDA and CDR2 SQIVND come from the germline V gene (reference sequence). Between the trimmed V and J ends, which lost 5 bases and 0 bases, there was a span of 13 bases.